The rows below give T cell receptor beta chains drawn from one sample of a study of vaccination effects on CD4 cells after COVID-19. These receptors' targets are unknown. This table comes from immunoSEQ multiplex PCR, and its TCRdb copy is limited to in-frame clones, with some not included. The sample holds 15,000 or so clones, 55% to 75% seen once. This specimen consisted of CD4+ T cells from PBMCs cultured with SARS-CoV-2 spike peptides, obtained after COVID-19 vaccination. The receptors derive from a human donor who received a COVID-19 vaccine. Each CDR3 is given without its conserved first and last residue.

TRBJ2-1	TRBV2	ASSRLAGYNEQF
TRBJ1-4	TRBV5-1	ASSLEFGFSTNEKLF
TRBJ2-3	TRBV24-1	ATSDLGPDTQY
TRBJ2-1	TRBV12-3/TRBV12-4	ACEREVSNEQF
TRBJ2-1	TRBV5-5	ASRPGTLYNEQF
TRBJ2-3	TRBV4-2	ASSHEARETPLEQY
TRBJ1-2	TRBV19	ASSRRTAVNYGYT
TRBJ2-2	TRBV3-1/TRBV3-2	ASSHSGELF
TRBJ1-1	TRBV2	ASRGTMSNTEAF
TRBJ2-1	TRBV5-4	ASSLTSGGHNEQF
TRBJ1-5	TRBV6-1	ASSEEPSNQPQH
TRBJ2-3	TRBV5-4	ASSLRTGGTDTQY
TRBJ2-2	TRBV2	ASSVATGGGSTGELF
TRBJ1-1	TRBV4-1	ASSQEGWGRAGPEAF
TRBJ2-5	TRBV11-2	ASSSVGETQY
TRBJ1-1	TRBV29-1	SAWGNPYTEAF
TRBJ1-5	TRBV19	ASRDRGQPQH
TRBJ2-7	TRBV5-4	ASSLGQGREQY
TRBJ1-2	TRBV25-1	ASSEWETGANYGYT
TRBJ1-6	TRBV6-1	ASSEGGRIGSPLH
TRBJ2-1	TRBV5-1	ASRFSGRGIYNEQF
TRBJ2-2	TRBV25-1	ASSARAGELF
TRBJ2-7	TRBV5-1	ASSGPGGAEQY
TRBJ2-5	TRBV14	ASSQEVASGQGTQY
TRBJ1-2	TRBV10-3	AISDGRDRGYT
TRBJ1-1	TRBV6-2/TRBV6-3	ASSYSLRSEAF
TRBJ2-7	TRBV3-1/TRBV3-2	ASSQVAGGGEQY
TRBJ1-3	TRBV19	ASSTGTGVYGNTIY
TRBJ2-2	TRBV5-8	ANRRQGTTGELF
TRBJ2-7	TRBV6-1	ASSELWRAVQY
TRBJ1-6	TRBV2	ASSLGAGVRSPLH
TRBJ1-1	TRBV6-5	ASKGNTEAF
TRBJ2-2	TRBV5-1	ASSLTGQEGTGELF
TRBJ1-4	TRBV6-1	ASSAQGQGVGEKLF
TRBJ2-3	TRBV2	ASRETPLDTQY
TRBJ2-1	TRBV28	ASRQNEAIGNEQF
TRBJ1-5	TRBV19	ASSILGRGAGNNQPQH
TRBJ1-6	TRBV4-1	ASSQWMENSPLH
TRBJ2-5	TRBV18	ASSPSPRASAFQETQY
TRBJ2-2	TRBV2	ASSEMGSGTTGELF
TRBJ2-3	TRBV5-4	ASSRDILTDTQY
TRBJ1-1	TRBV5-1	ASSLAWAMNTEAF
TRBJ2-1	TRBV14	ASSQDRSKQF
TRBJ1-4	TRBV30	AWRTEKLF
TRBJ1-6	TRBV6-5	ASGGDNNSPLH
TRBJ1-5	TRBV28	ATTAGNQPQH
TRBJ1-4	TRBV7-9	ASSLDRGRNEKLF
TRBJ1-3	TRBV3-1/TRBV3-2	ASSQGLGNTIY
TRBJ1-2	TRBV6-5	ASISTPGGVYGYT
TRBJ1-2	TRBV11-3	ASSSYRDRDFDGYT
TRBJ1-1	TRBV19	ASSSPTESHPLNTEAF
TRBJ2-1	TRBV21-1	ASSNSPPGLAGGEQF